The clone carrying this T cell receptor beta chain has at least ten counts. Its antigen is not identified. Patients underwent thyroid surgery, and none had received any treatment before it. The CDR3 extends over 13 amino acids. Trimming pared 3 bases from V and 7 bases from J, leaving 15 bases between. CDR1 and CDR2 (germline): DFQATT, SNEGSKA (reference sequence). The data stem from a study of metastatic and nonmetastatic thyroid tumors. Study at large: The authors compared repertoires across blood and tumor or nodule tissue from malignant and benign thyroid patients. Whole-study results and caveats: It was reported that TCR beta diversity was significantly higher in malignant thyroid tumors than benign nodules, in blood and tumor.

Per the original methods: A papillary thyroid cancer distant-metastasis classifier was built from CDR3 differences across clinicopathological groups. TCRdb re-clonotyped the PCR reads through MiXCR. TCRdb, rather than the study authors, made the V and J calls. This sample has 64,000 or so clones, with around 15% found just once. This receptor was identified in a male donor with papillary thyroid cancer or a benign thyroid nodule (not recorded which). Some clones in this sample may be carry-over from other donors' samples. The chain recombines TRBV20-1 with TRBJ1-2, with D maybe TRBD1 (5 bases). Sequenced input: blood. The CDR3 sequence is CSARETARSGYTF. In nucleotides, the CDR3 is TGCAGTGCTAGGGAGACAGCTCGCTCTGGCTACACCTTC.